This T cell receptor (beta chain) was recovered during a study of T-cell reconstitution after alpha-beta-depleted transplantation in children (dated by TCRdb to 2016 to 2017). For the study in its entirety: T-cell immune reconstitution after TCRalphabeta/CD19-depleted allogeneic hematopoietic cell transplantation in children was quantitatively tracked in the study by means of TCR repertoire profiling.

Receptor amplification or capture employed PCR. Reads for this sample came from an Illumina HiSeq 2500. To normalize quantification of the TCRbeta repertoire, the TCR libraries were built with molecular barcoding that relied on unique molecular identifiers. TCRdb reprocessing: public reads trimmed at Q25 with fastp, clones called with MiXCR, in-frame beta chains kept. A single entry per CDR3 protein holds the most common genes and DNA from its merged rows. For this sample there are about a million distinct CDR3 sequences; 25% to 30% appear just once. Of the sample, about 28% is held by the ten largest clones. The treatment or condition label, read with the paper, signifies: allogeneic hematopoietic cell transplantation with graft depleted of TCRalphabeta T cells and CD19 B cells. The children who served as transplant recipients had been given grafts of TCRalphabeta/CD19-depleted allogeneic hematopoietic cells.

The germline V gene (reference sequence) provides CDR1 SGHAT and CDR2 FQDESV. A distance of 21 bases separates the germline ends of V and J, which lose 4 bases and 3 bases respectively. The CDR3 sequence holds 17 residues, the cysteine and phenylalanine included. Only the CDR3 DNA is retained, 51 bases long and in frame from the first base. Points on this clonotype: This receptor's antigen is unknown. Base qualities are not at hand, and no much larger clone is one base apart.

Results and caveats for the whole study, not just this receptor: Hyperexpanded clone frequencies declined over subsequent months; after one year, T-cell counts and TCRbeta diversity were mostly attributed to newly produced T cells. The high TCRbeta diversity at day 60 in some patients was ascribed to recipient T cells and intrathymic progenitors that had survived conditioning. The apparently early recovery of alphabetaT-cell counts about two months after transplant reportedly depended on only several hundred rapidly expanded clones that came from non-depleted graft cells.

The material sequenced was PBMCs, mostly from graft donor cells, taken 360 days after TCRalphabeta/CD19-depleted stem cell transplant. The chain uses TRBV11-1 and TRBJ1-1; perhaps TRBD1 is the D gene, with 6 bases matching. The receptor was derived from a boy under two years old who had a stem cell transplant for SCID, so the T cells may come from the graft donor. The sequenced DNA is TGTGCCAGCAGCTGGCCCCTTGTGGGGGCGGCGGACACTGAAGCTTTCTTT. It is translated as CASSWPLVGAADTEAFF.